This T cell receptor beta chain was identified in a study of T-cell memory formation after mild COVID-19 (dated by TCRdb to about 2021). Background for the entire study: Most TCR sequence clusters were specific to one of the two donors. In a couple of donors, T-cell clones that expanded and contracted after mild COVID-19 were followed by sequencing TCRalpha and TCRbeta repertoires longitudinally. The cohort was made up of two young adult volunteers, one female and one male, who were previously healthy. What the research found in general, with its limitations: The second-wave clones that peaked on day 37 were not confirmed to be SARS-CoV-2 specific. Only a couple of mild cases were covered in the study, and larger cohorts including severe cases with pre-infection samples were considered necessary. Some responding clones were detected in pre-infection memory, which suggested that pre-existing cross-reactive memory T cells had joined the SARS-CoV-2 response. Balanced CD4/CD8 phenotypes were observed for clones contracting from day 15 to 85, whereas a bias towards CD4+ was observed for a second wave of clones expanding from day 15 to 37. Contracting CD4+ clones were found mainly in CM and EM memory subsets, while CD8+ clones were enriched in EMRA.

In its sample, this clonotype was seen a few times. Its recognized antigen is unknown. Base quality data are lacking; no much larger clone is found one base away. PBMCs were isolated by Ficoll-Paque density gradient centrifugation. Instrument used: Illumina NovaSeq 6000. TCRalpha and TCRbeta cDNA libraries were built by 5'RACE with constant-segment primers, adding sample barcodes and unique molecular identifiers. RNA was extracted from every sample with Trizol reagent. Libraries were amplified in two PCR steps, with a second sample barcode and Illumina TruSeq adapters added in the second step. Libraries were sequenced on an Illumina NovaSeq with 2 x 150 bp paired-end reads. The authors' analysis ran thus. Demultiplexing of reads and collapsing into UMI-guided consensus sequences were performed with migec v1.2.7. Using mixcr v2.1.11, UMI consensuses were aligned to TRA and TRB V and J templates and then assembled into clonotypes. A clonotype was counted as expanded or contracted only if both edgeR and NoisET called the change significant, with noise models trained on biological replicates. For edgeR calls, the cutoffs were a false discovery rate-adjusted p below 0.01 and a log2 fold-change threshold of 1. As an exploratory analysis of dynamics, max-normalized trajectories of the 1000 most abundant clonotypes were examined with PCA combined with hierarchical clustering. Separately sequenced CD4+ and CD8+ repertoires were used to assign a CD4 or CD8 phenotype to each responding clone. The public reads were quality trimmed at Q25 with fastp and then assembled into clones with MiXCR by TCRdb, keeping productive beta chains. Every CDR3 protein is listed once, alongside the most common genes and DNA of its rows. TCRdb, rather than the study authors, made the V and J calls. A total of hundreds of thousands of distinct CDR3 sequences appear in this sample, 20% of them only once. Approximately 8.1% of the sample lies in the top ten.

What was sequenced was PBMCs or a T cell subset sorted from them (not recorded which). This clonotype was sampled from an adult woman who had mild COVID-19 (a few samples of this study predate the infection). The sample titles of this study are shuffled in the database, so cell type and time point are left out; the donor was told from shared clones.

The nucleotides read TGCGCCAGCAGCCAAGAGGGGGCAACTAGCGGGCGCTCCTACGAGCAGTACTTC. This sequence encodes CASSQEGATSGRSYEQYF. The chain uses TRBV4-1 and TRBJ2-7; a stretch of 9 junction bases matches TRBD2. The germline V end is reduced by 0 bases and the J end by 0 bases; junction bases left unmatched: 9. Reading the germline V gene gives CDR1 MGHRA and CDR2 YSYEKL. The CDR3 sequence holds 18 residues, the cysteine and phenylalanine included. Only CDR3 DNA remains: 54 bases, in frame from the first base.